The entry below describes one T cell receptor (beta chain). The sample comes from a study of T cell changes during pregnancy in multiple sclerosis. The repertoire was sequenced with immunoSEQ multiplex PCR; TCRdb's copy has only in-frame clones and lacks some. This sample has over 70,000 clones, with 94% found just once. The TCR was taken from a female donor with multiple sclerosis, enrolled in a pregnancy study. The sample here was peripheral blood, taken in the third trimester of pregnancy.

CDR3 nucleotide sequence: TGTGCCAGTAGTATCGGGTTGAGGGAGACCCAGTACTTC. Its translation: CASSIGLRETQYF. This chain connects TRBV19 to TRBJ2-5; no clear D gene. The CDR3 is made up of 13 amino acids. V lost 3 bases and J lost 5, with 10 bases in between. Per germline, CDR1 LNHDA and CDR2 SQIVND (reference sequence).